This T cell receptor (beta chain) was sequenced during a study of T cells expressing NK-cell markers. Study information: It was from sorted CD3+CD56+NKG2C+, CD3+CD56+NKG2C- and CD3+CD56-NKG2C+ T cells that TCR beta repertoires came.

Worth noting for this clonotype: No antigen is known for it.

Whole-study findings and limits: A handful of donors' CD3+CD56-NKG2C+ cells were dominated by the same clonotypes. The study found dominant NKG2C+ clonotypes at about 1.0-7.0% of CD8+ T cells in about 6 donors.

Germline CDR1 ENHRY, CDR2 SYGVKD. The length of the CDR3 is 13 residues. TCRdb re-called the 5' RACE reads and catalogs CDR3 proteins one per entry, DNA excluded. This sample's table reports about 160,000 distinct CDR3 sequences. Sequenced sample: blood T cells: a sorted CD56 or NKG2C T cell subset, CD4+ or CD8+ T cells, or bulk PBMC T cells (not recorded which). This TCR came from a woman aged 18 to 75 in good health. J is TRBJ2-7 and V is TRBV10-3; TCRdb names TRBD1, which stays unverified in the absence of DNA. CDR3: CAISERGSDEQYF.